This TCR beta chain was obtained from a study of cytomegalovirus exposure and HLA in healthy donors. Study context: T cells numbering 150 million to 200 million yielded more than 95 million unique TCR beta sequences in an earlier analysis.

The PCR was carried out with 60 Vbeta primers and 13 Jbeta primers. The protocol was immunoSEQ multiplex PCR, while the TCRdb copy is restricted to in-frame clones and leaves out a portion. Of roughly 110,000 clones detected, less than 80% appear once; the ten largest clones hold roughly 4.2%. Note on this clone: In the same sample, other DNA sequences code for this CDR3.

CDR1 is MNHNS, CDR2 SASEGT, per germline. V was cut by 1 base and J by 4 bases, with 5 bases left in between. The CDR3 extends over 13 amino acids. The chain uses TRBV6-1 and TRBJ1-5; no firm D call. Input material: PBMCs. This receptor was identified in a middle-aged woman in good health and CMV-seropositive. As DNA, the CDR3 is TGTGCCAGCAGTGAAGGGAGGAATCAGCCCCAGCATTTT. Protein sequence: CASSEGRNQPQHF.